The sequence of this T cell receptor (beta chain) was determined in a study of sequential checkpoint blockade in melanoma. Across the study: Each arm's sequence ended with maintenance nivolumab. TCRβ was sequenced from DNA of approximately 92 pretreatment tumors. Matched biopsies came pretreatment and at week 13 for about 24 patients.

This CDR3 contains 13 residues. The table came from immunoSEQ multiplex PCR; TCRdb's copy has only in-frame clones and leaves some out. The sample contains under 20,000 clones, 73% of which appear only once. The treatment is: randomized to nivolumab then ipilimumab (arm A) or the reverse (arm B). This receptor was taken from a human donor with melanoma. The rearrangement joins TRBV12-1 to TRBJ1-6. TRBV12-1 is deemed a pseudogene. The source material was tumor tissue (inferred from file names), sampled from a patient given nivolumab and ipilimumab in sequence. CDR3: CASSFGGNSPLHF. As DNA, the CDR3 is TGTGCCAGCAGCTTTGGCGGGAATTCACCCCTCCACTTT.